The present T cell receptor beta chain was sequenced within a study of blood T cell repertoires in COVID-19. TCRdb keeps only in-frame clones here, not all; method: immunoSEQ multiplex PCR. Of around 92,000 clones listed, around 84% are singletons. This clone was found once. Germline lookup yields CDR1 SGHRS and CDR2 YFSETQ. The length of the CDR3 is 15 residues. V was cut by 1 base and J by 3 bases, with 13 bases left in between. This chain connects TRBV5-1 to TRBJ1-2; perhaps TRBD1 as D (5 bases). Input material: peripheral blood. The clonotype originates from a woman in her sixties in a cohort sampled during active or convalescent COVID-19. CDR3 region: CASSLSQGDDYGYTF. The CDR3 coding sequence is TGCGCCAGCAGCTTGAGCCAGGGTGACGACTATGGCTACACCTTC. Supplemented by reference TRBV5-1 and TRBJ1-2, the full variable domain reads KAGVTQTPRYLIKTRGQQVTLSCSPISGHRSVSWYQQTPGQGLQFLFEYFSETQRNKGNFPGRFSGRQFSNSRSEMNVSTLELGDSALYLCASSLSQGDDYGYTFGSGTRLTVV.